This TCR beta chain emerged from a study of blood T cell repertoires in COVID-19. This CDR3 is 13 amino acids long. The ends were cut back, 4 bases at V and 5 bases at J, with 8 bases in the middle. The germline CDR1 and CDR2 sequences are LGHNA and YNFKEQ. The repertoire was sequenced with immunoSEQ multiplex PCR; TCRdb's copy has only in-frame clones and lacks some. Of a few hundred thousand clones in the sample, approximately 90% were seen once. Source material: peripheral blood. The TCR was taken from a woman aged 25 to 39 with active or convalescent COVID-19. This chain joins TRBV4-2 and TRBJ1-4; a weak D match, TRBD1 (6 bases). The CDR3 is CASSPQGNEKLFF. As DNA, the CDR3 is TGTGCCAGCAGCCCGCAGGGGAATGAAAAACTGTTTTTT.